This T cell receptor (beta chain) was profiled in a study of response to subunit inactivated influenza vaccine (dated by TCRdb to 2017 to 2018). In the study overall: The study used deep quantitative T cell receptor repertoire profiling to track responses to a trivalent subunit inactivated influenza vaccine.

The library was built by means of RT-PCR. Reads for this sample came from an Illumina HiSeq 2500. The public sequencing data were trimmed at Q25 with fastp and processed into clonotypes with MiXCR by TCRdb, which kept only in-frame beta chains. Every distinct CDR3 protein forms one entry, paired with its most common genes and DNA. Recorded for this sample are 530,000 or so distinct CDR3 sequences; 25% of them occurred a single time. The ten most abundant clones make up approximately 2% of the sample. As for this clonotype: No antigen is known for it. Nothing much larger sits one base from this clone, and base qualities are not available.

Here is what the overall study found, with its caveats: The authors proposed that each seasonal influenza vaccination may bring in only a limited number of new T cells.

This TCR was recovered from a man over 45 who received an inactivated influenza vaccine. Donor details come from another sample of the same person, matched by shared clones. The sample consisted of CD4+ T cells sorted from PBMCs, taken 4 to 6 days after vaccination.

Read as DNA, the sequence is TGCAGTGCTTACGATCCTACGGCCTACGAGCAGTACTTC. This translates into CSAYDPTAYEQYF. Here the chain combines TRBV20-1 and TRBJ2-7; no D gene call is confident. V and J lose 5 bases and 2 bases, and a span of 13 bases separates them. There are 13 amino acids in the CDR3, from cysteine to phenylalanine inclusive. Of all the DNA, just the CDR3 is kept, 39 bases in frame from base 1. CDR1 DFQATT and CDR2 SNEGSKA were looked up in the germline V gene (reference sequence).